Listed here are 19 T cell receptor beta chains from one sample, sequenced in a study of blood T cells in healthy people across ages. Using a J-beta primer mix together with a sample-barcoded 5' primer, a second PCR was run for roughly 6 to 12 cycles. Each CDR3 protein is one row after TCRdb ran MiXCR on the 5' RACE reads. This table has approximately 800,000 distinct CDR3 sequences, roughly 64% appearing once. Sequencing was performed on blood. All receptors derive from a man aged 30-40 years in good health.

The chain couples TRBV20-1 to TRBJ2-1; no reliable D call. Trimming took off 7 bases at V and 4 bases at J, with 17 bases between the two ends. CDR3 length: 14 residues. Germline-derived CDR1 and CDR2 are DFQATT and SNEGSKA (reference sequence). CDR3 sequence reads: CSVGGSPNYNEQFF. CDR3 nucleotide sequence: TGCAGTGTGGGTGGCAGCCCTAATTACAATGAGCAGTTCTTC.

V gene TRBV21-1 combines with J gene TRBJ1-4; the table's D call of TRBD1 was not tested on the DNA. TRBV21-1 is designated a pseudogene. CDR3 length: 15 residues. CDR3 residues: CASTPQGETNEKLFF. The CDR3 region has the DNA TGTGCCAGCACCCCTCAGGGTGAAACTAATGAAAAACTGTTTTTT.

The V and J genes are TRBV6-2 or TRBV6-3 and TRBJ1-5, with no clear D. Looked up from germline, CDR1 is MNHEY and CDR2 is SVGEGT. The CDR3 contains 12 residues. Trimming cost V 5 bases and J 9 bases, with 11 bases left between them. The CDR3 sequence: CASSGFPWPQHF. The CDR3 bases are TGTGCCAGCAGTGGGTTCCCGTGGCCCCAGCATTTT.

With regard to this clonotype: Germline and junction disagree at one end, which may indicate a read error. The V and J genes are TRBV30 and TRBJ2-3; D is perhaps TRBD2 (5 bases). Germline CDR1 GTSNPN, CDR2 SVGIG (reference sequence). The CDR3 extends over 12 amino acids. CDR3 nucleotides: TGTGCCGGGAGCGGAGGACCGGATACGCAGTATTTT. Translation: CAGSGGPDTQYF.

This chain links TRBV28 with TRBJ2-7; either TRBD1 or TRBD2 may supply D (5 bases each). The J call may be in error: the DNA end matches TRBJ2-5 better. From germline, CDR1 is MDHEN and CDR2 SYDVKM. This CDR3 has 14 amino acids. Here the CDR3 DNA reads TGTGCCAGCACTCCTGGGGGACGGGCAGAGACCCAGTACTTC. It specifies CASTPGGRAETQYF.

About this clonotype: One base away lies a much larger clone, so this may be a sequencing read error. The CDR3 reads CASSYSRQYTDTQYF. The CDR3 DNA is TGTGCCAGCAGTTACTCGAGACAGTACACAGATACGCAGTATTTT. The rearrangement joins TRBV6-5 to TRBJ2-3; tentatively, D is TRBD1 (5 bases). Between the trimmed V and J ends, which lost 0 bases and 2 bases, there was a span of 9 bases. Germline V CDR1 and CDR2: MNHEY, SVGAGI. The CDR3 extends over 15 amino acids.

The chain is built from TRBV11-2 and TRBJ2-5; 11 positions agree with TRBD2. This CDR3 comprises 15 residues. The J segment lost 3 bases and the V segment lost 5 bases, leaving 5 bases of the junction unmatched. Per germline, CDR1 SGHAT and CDR2 FQNNGV. The CDR3 DNA reads as TGTGCCAGCAGCGACGGGGGACTAGCGGAAGAGACCCAGTACTTC. It encodes CASSDGGLAEETQYF.

In its sample, this clonotype was seen many times. This sequence joins TRBV6-5 and TRBJ2-7; 8 bases agree with TRBD2. The germline V gene encodes CDR1 MNHEY and CDR2 SVGAGI. The trim removed 8 bases at V and 4 bases at J, leaving 13 bases unmatched. This CDR3 is built from 15 residues. DNA for the CDR3: TGTGCCAGCTTTAGTCGGTCGGGAGGGCGGTACGAGCAGTACTTC. Encoded protein: CASFSRSGGRYEQYF.

The chain has TRBV20-1 and TRBJ1-2; possibly TRBD1 for D (5 bases). Trimming shortened V by 6 bases and J by 2 bases, and 16 bases separated the two germline ends. Germline V gives CDR1 DFQATT, CDR2 SNEGSKA (reference sequence). The CDR3 contains 14 residues. CDR3 amino acids: CSASQPGVNYGYTF. The DNA for the CDR3 is TGCAGTGCCAGCCAGCCGGGGGTAAACTATGGCTACACCTTC.

V gene TRBV20-1 combines with J gene TRBJ2-1; D not resolved. Trimming took 6 bases from V and 2 from J, leaving 11 bases between them. The CDR3 contains 13 residues. Germline CDR1 and CDR2: DFQATT and SNEGSKA (reference sequence). The CDR3 protein is CSARGQAYNEQFF. The CDR3 nucleotides read TGCAGTGCCCGAGGTCAGGCCTACAATGAGCAGTTCTTC.

V and J are TRBV21-1 and TRBJ1-4. TRBV21-1 is recorded as a pseudogene. The CDR3 extends over 19 amino acids. CDR3 sequence: CASSKVLPGGCQGGEKLFF. The DNA for the CDR3 is TGTGCCAGCAGCAAAGTCCTACCCGGGGGGTGCCAGGGAGGGGAAAAACTGTTTTTT.

The chain links TRBV4-2 to TRBJ1-5; weak D call: TRBD1 (5 bases). V was trimmed by 0 bases and J by 7 bases, leaving 16 bases between them. The CDR3 loop spans 16 amino acids. Germline V gene sequence: CDR1 LGHNA, CDR2 YNFKEQ. The CDR3 spells CASSQEIGAGDQPQHF. The CDR3, as DNA: TGTGCCAGCAGCCAAGAAATAGGTGCGGGGGACCAGCCCCAGCATTTT.

V and J are TRBV9 and TRBJ2-3; D gene uncertain. This CDR3 is built from 13 residues. V was cut by 0 bases and J by 4 bases, with 6 bases left in between. Germline CDR1 reads SGDLS; CDR2 reads YYNGEE. CDR3 residues: CASSVAWADTQYF. In nucleotides, the CDR3 is TGTGCCAGCAGCGTAGCTTGGGCAGATACGCAGTATTTT.

This clonotype was counted once. CDR3 loop: CATSDGGTDTQYF. The CDR3 DNA reads TGTGCCACTTCCGATGGAGGCACAGATACGCAGTATTTT. The chain is built from TRBV24-1 and TRBJ2-3; D gene ambiguous. V lost 10 bases and J 1 base, leaving 11 bases between the germline ends. The CDR3 length is 13 residues. Germline CDR1 and CDR2: KGHDR and SFDVKD.

The genes are TRBV24-1 and TRBJ2-3; D is uncertain. CDR3 length equals 13 residues. In germline, CDR1 is KGHDR, CDR2 SFDVKD. V lost 3 bases, J lost 4 bases, and 7 bases lay in between. Written as DNA, the CDR3 is TGTGCCACCAGTGATGTTCGGGCAGATACGCAGTATTTT. Its translation is CATSDVRADTQYF.

V usage is TRBV7-9 and J usage is TRBJ1-1; tentative D call: TRBD1 (5 bases). The CDR3 length is 12 residues. CDR1 and CDR2 from the germline V gene are SEHNR and FQNEAQ (reference sequence). Trimming left V 6 bases short and J 9 bases short, with 14 bases between. The CDR3 DNA sequence: TGTGCCAGCAGTTACTCCAGGGACCAAGCTTTCTTT. Residues: CASSYSRDQAFF.

The rearrangement uses TRBV29-1 and TRBJ2-4, with D possibly called TRBD1 or TRBD2 (5 bases each). The V gene's germline CDR1 is SQVTM and CDR2 ANQGSEA. The CDR3 spans 12 residues. Trimming took 3 bases from V and 13 from J, leaving 16 bases between them. CDR3 coding DNA: TGCAGCGTTGAGGGGACGGGTGACGGGCAGTACTTC. The encoded protein is CSVEGTGDGQYF.

The genes are TRBV5-1 and TRBJ2-4, with D maybe TRBD2 (6 bases). Trimming left V 3 bases short and J 13 bases short, with 14 bases between. Germline values: CDR1 SGHRS, CDR2 YFSETQ. The length of the CDR3 is 12 residues. In nucleotides, the CDR3 is TGCGCCAGCAGCTCCCTTGGGACTGAGCAGTACTTC. Amino acids: CASSSLGTEQYF.

V is TRBV6-2 or TRBV6-3 and J is TRBJ2-2; 8 bases map to TRBD2. Germline loops: CDR1 MNHEY, CDR2 SVGEGT. Germline trimming cut 6 bases from V and 5 bases from J; bases unmatched to any gene: 11. The CDR3 runs to 16 residues. This CDR3 reads CASSLETSAGTGELFF. In DNA, the CDR3 is TGTGCCAGCAGCCTCGAGACTAGCGCGGGGACCGGGGAGCTGTTTTTT.